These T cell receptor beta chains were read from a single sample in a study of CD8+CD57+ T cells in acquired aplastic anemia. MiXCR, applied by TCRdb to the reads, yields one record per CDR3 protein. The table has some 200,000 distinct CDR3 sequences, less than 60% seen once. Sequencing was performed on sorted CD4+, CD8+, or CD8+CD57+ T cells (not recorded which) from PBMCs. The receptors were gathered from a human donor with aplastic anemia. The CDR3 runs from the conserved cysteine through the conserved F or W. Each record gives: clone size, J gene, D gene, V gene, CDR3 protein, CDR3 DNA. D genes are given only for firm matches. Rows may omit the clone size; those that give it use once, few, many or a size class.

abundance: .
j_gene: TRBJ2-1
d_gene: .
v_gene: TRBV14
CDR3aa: CASSQSGYNEQFF
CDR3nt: TGTGCCAGCAGCCAAAGCGGCTACAATGAGCAGTTCTTC

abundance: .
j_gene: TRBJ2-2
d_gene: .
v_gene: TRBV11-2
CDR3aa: CASSERPGRGDTGELFF
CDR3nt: TGTGCCAGCAGCGAACGACCGGGACGGGGAGACACCGGGGAGCTGTTTTTT

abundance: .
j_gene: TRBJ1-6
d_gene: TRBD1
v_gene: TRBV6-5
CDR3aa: CASSYQRGQHPNSPLHF
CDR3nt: TGTGCCAGCAGTTATCAGAGGGGGCAACACCCTAATTCACCCCTCCACTTT

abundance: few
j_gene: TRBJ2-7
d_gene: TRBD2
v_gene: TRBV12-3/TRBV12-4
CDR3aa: CASSQGLVAPYEQYF
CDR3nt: TGTGCCAGCAGTCAGGGACTAGTGGCACCCTACGAGCAGTACTTC

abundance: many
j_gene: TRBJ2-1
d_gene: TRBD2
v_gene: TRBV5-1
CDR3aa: CASSLAGRTYNEQFF
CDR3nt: TGCGCCAGCAGCCTAGCGGGAAGGACCTACAATGAGCAGTTCTTC

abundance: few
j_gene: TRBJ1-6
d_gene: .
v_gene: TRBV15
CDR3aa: CATSRVGRDPSPLHF
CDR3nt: TGTGCCACCAGCAGAGTCGGCAGGGACCCCTCACCCCTCCACTTT

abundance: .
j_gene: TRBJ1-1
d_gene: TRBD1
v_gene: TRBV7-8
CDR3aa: CASSTRDSQFEAFF
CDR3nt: TGTGCCAGCAGCACGCGGGACAGCCAGTTTGAAGCTTTCTTT

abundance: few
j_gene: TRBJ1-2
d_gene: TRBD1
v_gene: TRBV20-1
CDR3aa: CSATSTGIGGYTF
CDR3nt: TGCAGTGCCACCTCGACAGGGATCGGTGGCTACACCTTC

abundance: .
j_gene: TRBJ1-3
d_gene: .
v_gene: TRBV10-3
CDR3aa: CAISATGTNYGNTIYF
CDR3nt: TGTGCCATCAGTGCCACCGGGACAAACTATGGAAACACCATATATTTT

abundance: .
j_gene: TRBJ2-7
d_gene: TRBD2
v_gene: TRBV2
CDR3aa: CASSEGLAGGPGQYF
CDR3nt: TGTGCCAGCAGTGAAGGACTAGCGGGGGGGCCGGGGCAGTACTTC

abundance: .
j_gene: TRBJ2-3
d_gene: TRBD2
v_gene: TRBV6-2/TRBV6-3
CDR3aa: CASVPSGSTDTQYF
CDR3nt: TGTGCCAGCGTACCTAGCGGCAGCACAGATACGCAGTATTTT

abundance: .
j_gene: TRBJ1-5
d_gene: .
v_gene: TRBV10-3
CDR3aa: CAISGGVTRDQPQHF
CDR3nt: TGTGCCATCAGTGGGGGGGTTACGAGGGATCAGCCCCAGCATTTT

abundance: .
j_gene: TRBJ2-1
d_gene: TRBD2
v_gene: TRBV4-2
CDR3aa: CASSPGTSGRNEQFF
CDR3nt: TGTGCCAGCAGCCCAGGGACTAGCGGGCGCAATGAGCAGTTCTTC

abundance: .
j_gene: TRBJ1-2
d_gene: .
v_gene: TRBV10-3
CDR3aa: CAISEDRKRGYTF
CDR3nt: TGTGCCATCAGTGAGGACAGGAAAAGGGGCTACACCTTC

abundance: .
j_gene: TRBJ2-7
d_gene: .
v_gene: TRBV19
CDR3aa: CASGAAAGYEQYF
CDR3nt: TGTGCCAGTGGGGCCGCGGCGGGCTACGAGCAGTACTTC

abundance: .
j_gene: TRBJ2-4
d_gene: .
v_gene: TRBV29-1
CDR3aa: CSIVEVEAKNIQYF
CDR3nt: TGCAGCATTGTAGAAGTGGAAGCCAAAAACATTCAGTACTTC

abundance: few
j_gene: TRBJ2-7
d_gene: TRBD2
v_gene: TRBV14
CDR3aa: CASTTWTRVSYEQYF
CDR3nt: TGTGCCAGCACGACGTGGACTAGAGTATCCTACGAGCAGTACTTC

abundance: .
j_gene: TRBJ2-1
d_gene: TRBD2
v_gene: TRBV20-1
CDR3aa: CSASELADYNEQFF
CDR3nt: TGCAGTGCTAGTGAGCTAGCGGATTACAATGAGCAGTTCTTC

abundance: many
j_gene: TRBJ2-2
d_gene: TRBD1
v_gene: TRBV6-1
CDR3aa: CASSATGRGTGELFF
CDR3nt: TGTGCCAGCAGTGCGACAGGGCGAGGCACCGGGGAGCTGTTTTTT

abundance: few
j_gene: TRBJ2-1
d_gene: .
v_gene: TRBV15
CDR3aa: CATSRDINEQFF
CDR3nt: TGTGCCACCAGCAGAGATATAAATGAGCAGTTCTTC

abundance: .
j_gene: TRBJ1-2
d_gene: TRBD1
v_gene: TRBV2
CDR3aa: CASQSGRGRRGYTF
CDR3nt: TGTGCCTCCCAGTCGGGCAGGGGGCGTCGAGGCTACACCTTC

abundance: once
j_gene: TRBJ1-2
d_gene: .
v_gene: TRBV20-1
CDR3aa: CSARVAGPIANYGYTF
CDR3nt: TGCAGTGCTAGAGTGGCAGGGCCTATAGCTAACTATGGCTACACCTTC

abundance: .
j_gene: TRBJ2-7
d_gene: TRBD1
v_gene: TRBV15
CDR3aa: CATSRDSPPTGLLEQYF
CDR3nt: TGTGCCACCAGCAGAGACTCCCCCCCGACAGGGTTACTCGAGCAGTACTTC

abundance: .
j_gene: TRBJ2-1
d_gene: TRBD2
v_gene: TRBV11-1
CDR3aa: CASSKRTSGQNEQFF
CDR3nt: TGTGCCAGCAGCAAACGGACTAGCGGGCAAAATGAGCAGTTCTTC

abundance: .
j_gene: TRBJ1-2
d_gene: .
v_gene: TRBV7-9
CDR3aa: CASSTEGGYGYTF
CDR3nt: TGTGCCAGCAGCACCGAGGGTGGCTATGGCTACACCTTC

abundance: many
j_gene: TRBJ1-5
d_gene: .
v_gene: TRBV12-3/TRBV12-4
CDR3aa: CASSPRALGNQPQHF
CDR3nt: TGTGCCAGCAGTCCTCGGGCCCTCGGCAATCAGCCCCAGCATTTT

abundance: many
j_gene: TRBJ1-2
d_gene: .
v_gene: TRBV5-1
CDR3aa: CASSLVPGVDGYTF
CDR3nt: TGCGCCAGCAGCTTGGTTCCCGGGGTGGACGGCTACACCTTC

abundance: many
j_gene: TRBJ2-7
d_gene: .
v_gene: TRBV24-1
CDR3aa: CATSDRTREQYF
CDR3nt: TGTGCCACCAGTGACCGGACACGGGAGCAGTACTTC

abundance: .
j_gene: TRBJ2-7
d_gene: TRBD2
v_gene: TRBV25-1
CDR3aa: CASSDPPSGRRNEQYF
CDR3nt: TGTGCCAGCAGTGACCCACCTAGCGGGAGGAGGAACGAGCAGTACTTC

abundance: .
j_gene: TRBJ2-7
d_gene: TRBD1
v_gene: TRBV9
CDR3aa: CASSLTGGSINEQYF
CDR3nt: TGTGCCAGCAGCCTAACAGGGGGATCCATTAACGAGCAGTACTTC

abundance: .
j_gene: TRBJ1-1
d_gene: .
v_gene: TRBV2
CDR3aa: CASRASGNRETEAFF
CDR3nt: TGTGCCAGCAGGGCCTCTGGAAACAGGGAGACTGAAGCTTTCTTT

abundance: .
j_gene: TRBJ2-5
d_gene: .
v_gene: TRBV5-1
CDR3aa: CASSSDYERGFETQYF
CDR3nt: TGCGCCAGCAGCTCCGATTACGAAAGGGGTTTTGAGACCCAGTACTTC

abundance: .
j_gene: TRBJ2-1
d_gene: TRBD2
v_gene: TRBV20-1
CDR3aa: CSAPREGGLGEQFF
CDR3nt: TGCAGTGCTCCGCGGGAGGGGGGACTCGGCGAGCAGTTCTTC

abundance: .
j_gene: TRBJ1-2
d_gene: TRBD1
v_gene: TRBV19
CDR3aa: CASSIDLSGTGYGYTF
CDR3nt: TGTGCCAGTAGTATAGATCTATCCGGGACAGGGTATGGCTACACCTTC

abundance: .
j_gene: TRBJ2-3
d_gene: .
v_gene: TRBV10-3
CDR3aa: CATSLDTQYF
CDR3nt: TGTGCCACCTCTCTGGATACGCAGTATTTT

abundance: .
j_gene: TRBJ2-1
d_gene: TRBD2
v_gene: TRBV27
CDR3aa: CASSLSSGRALYNEQFF
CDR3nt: TGTGCCAGCAGTCTCTCTAGCGGGAGGGCCCTCTACAATGAGCAGTTCTTC

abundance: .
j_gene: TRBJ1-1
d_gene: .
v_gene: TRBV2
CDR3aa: CASSYRAKAFF
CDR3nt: TGTGCCAGCAGTTACAGGGCGAAAGCTTTCTTT

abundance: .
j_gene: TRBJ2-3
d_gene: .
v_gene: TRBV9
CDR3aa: CASLEPDTQYF
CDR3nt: TGTGCCAGTCTCGAGCCCGATACGCAGTATTTT

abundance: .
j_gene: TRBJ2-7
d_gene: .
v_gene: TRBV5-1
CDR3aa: CASSLGRSSYEQYF
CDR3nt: TGCGCCAGCAGCTTGGGACGCAGCTCCTACGAGCAGTACTTC

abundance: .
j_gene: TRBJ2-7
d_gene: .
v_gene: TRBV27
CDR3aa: CASSTTQSYEQYF
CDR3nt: TGTGCCAGCAGCACCACACAATCCTACGAGCAGTACTTC

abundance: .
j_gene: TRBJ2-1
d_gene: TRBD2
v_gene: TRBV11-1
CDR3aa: CASSRGLAGGNEQFF
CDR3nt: TGTGCCAGCAGCCGCGGGCTAGCGGGGGGCAATGAGCAGTTCTTC

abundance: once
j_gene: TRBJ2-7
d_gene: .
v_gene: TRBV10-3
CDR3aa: CAISESSGLEQYF
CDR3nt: TGTGCCATCAGTGAGTCGTCGGGCCTCGAGCAGTACTTC

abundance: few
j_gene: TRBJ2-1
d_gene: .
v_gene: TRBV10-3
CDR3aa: CAISDFSSSYNEQFF
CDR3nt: TGTGCCATCAGTGACTTCTCGAGCTCCTACAATGAGCAGTTCTTC

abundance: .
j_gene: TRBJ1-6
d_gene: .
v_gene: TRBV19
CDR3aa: CASSREVPNSPLHF
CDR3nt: TGTGCCAGTAGTCGGGAAGTGCCCAATTCACCCCTCCACTTT

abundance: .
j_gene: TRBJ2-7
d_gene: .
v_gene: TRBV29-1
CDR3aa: CSVCSGVDEQYF
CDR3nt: TGCAGCGTTTGTTCGGGGGTCGACGAGCAGTACTTC

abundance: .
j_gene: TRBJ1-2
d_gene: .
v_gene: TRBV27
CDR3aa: CASSLRTDYGYTF
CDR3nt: TGTGCCAGCAGTCTCAGGACGGACTATGGCTACACCTTC

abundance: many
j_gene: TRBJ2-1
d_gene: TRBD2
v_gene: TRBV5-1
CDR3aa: CASSPRTSGNDEQFF
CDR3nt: TGCGCCAGCAGCCCAAGGACTAGCGGGAATGATGAGCAGTTCTTC

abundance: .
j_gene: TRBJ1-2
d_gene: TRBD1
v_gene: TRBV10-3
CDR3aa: CAISEEDRGLFYGYTF
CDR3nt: TGTGCCATCAGTGAAGAGGACAGGGGGCTTTTCTATGGCTACACCTTC

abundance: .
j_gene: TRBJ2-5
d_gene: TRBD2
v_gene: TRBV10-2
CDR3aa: CASSSGTSFIETQYF
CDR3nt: TGCGCCAGCAGTTCCGGGACTAGCTTTATAGAGACCCAGTACTTC

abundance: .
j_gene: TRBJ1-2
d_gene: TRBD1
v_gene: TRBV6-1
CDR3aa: CASSEPGRLRQGNYGYTF
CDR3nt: TGTGCCAGCAGCGAGCCGGGCCGATTACGACAGGGGAACTATGGCTACACCTTC